A selection of T cell receptor beta chains follows, all from one sample in a study of T cell responses to AZD1222 COVID-19 vaccine. Method: immunoSEQ multiplex PCR; TCRdb's copy keeps in-frame clones and lacks some. The profile shows some 130,000 clones, roughly 87% of them singletons. The material sequenced was peripheral blood, taken 28 days after the second AZD1222 dose. The receptors shown here come from an adult who received the AZD1222 COVID-19 vaccine. Each CDR3 is given with its conserved first and last residue. A D gene is named only where the DNA matches it firmly. Some rows mark clone size as missing; the rest say once, few, many or name a class of expanded clone.

>NA|TRBV5-1|TRBJ1-2|NA
CASSLYGPDYGYTF
TGCGCCAGCAGCTTGTATGGTCCTGACTATGGCTACACCTTC
>NA|TRBV2|TRBJ2-6|NA
CASSRAAAGANVLTF
TGTGCCAGCAGCCGGGCGGCAGCTGGGGCCAACGTCCTGACTTTC
>NA|TRBV19|TRBJ1-5|NA
CASSMFPPGISYSNQPQHF
TGTGCCAGTAGTATGTTTCCCCCAGGGATATCGTATAGCAATCAGCCCCAGCATTTT
>TRBD1|TRBV19|TRBJ1-1|NA
CASSAGTGGDREAFF
TGTGCCAGTAGTGCCGGGACAGGGGGCGACCGCGAAGCTTTCTTT
>NA|TRBV4-3|TRBJ1-2|few
CASSQAHGTNYGYTF
TGCGCCAGCAGCCAAGCCCATGGGACAAACTATGGCTACACCTTC
>NA|TRBV7-9|TRBJ1-2|NA
CASSLGRTNYGYTF
TGTGCCAGCAGCTTAGGGAGGACTAACTATGGCTACACCTTC
>NA|TRBV12-3/TRBV12-4|TRBJ1-2|NA
CASSRAYGYTF
TGTGCCAGCAGCAGGGCCTATGGCTACACCTTC
>TRBD1|TRBV5-1|TRBJ1-1|NA
CASKLGQGGIGTEAFF
TGCGCCAGCAAGTTAGGACAGGGTGGGATCGGCACTGAAGCTTTCTTT
>NA|TRBV11-3|TRBJ2-5|NA
CASSSGVTGQETQYF
TGTGCCAGCAGCTCCGGTGTGACAGGCCAAGAGACCCAGTACTTC
>NA|TRBV5-1|TRBJ1-4|NA
CASSIRAANEKLFF
TGCGCCAGCAGCATCAGGGCGGCTAATGAAAAACTGTTTTTT
>NA|TRBV24-1|TRBJ1-1|NA
CATSDGGQHTEAFF
TGTGCCACCAGTGATGGCGGGCAACACACTGAAGCTTTCTTT
>NA|TRBV7-3|TRBJ2-2|NA
CASSLTNTGELFF
TGTGCCAGCAGCTTGACCAACACCGGGGAGCTGTTTTTT
>TRBD1|TRBV19|TRBJ1-5|few
CASSIGDRGDRAQHF
TGTGCCAGTAGTATAGGTGACAGGGGAGATAGGGCCCAGCATTTT
>NA|TRBV5-1|TRBJ2-6|NA
CASSSPDVSGANVLTF
TGCGCCAGCAGCTCCCCTGACGTTTCTGGGGCCAACGTCCTGACTTTC
>NA|TRBV3-1/TRBV3-2|TRBJ2-4|NA
CASSRNHLAKNIQYF
TGTGCCAGCAGCCGAAACCACCTAGCCAAAAACATTCAGTACTTC